These T cell receptor beta chains were read from a single sample in a study of blood T cell repertoires in COVID-19. Data came from immunoSEQ multiplex PCR; TCRdb stores just in-frame clones and leaves some out. The profile shows about 170,000 clones, around 85% of them singletons. The source material was peripheral blood. All receptors come from a woman at least 80 years old with COVID-19, enrolled during active disease. CDR3s leave out the opening cysteine and the closing phenylalanine or tryptophan. D genes are given only for firm matches.

j_call: TRBJ2-3; v_call: TRBV11-3; d_call: .; cdr3_aa: ASSLGGVAESTDTQY
j_call: TRBJ2-1; v_call: TRBV11-1; d_call: TRBD1; cdr3_aa: ASSLLYGQVEQF
j_call: TRBJ1-1; v_call: TRBV7-3; d_call: TRBD1; cdr3_aa: ASSSTTGATEAF
j_call: TRBJ2-1; v_call: TRBV24-1; d_call: .; cdr3_aa: ATQGTAEGNEQF
j_call: TRBJ2-7; v_call: TRBV7-9; d_call: TRBD1; cdr3_aa: ASSLTGTGYEQY
j_call: TRBJ1-6; v_call: TRBV5-1; d_call: .; cdr3_aa: ASSLGTIYNSPLH
j_call: TRBJ1-2; v_call: TRBV7-9; d_call: TRBD1; cdr3_aa: ASSVGQNGYT
j_call: TRBJ1-3; v_call: TRBV25-1; d_call: .; cdr3_aa: ASSPAGSGNTIY
j_call: TRBJ1-3; v_call: TRBV28; d_call: .; cdr3_aa: ASSRDRDLSGNTIY
j_call: TRBJ2-7; v_call: TRBV7-6; d_call: TRBD2; cdr3_aa: ASSREGTSGYEQY
j_call: TRBJ1-6; v_call: TRBV12-3/TRBV12-4; d_call: .; cdr3_aa: ASSLTGPLH
j_call: TRBJ2-1; v_call: TRBV6-5; d_call: TRBD2; cdr3_aa: ASSLSGGAGYEQF
j_call: TRBJ1-2; v_call: TRBV7-2; d_call: TRBD1; cdr3_aa: ASSAGQGGIYGYT